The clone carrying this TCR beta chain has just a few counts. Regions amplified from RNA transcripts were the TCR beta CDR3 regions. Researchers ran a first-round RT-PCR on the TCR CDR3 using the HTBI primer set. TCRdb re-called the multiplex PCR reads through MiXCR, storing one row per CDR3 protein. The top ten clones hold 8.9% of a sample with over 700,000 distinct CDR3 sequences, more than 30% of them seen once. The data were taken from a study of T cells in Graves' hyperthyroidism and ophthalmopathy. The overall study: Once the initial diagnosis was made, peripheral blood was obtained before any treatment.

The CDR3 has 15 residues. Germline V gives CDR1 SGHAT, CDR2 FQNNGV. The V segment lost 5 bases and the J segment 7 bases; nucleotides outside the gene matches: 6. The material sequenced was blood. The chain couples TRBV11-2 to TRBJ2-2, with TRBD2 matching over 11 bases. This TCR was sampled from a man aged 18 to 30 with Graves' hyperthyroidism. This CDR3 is CASSPLAGGFGELFF. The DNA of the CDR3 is TGTGCCAGCAGCCCCTTAGCGGGAGGGTTCGGGGAGCTGTTTTTT.